The rows below give T cell receptor beta chains drawn from one sample of a study of cytomegalovirus exposure and HLA in healthy donors. The data were produced by immunoSEQ multiplex PCR, yet TCRdb's version contains in-frame clones alone and is incomplete. The sample has around 72,000 clones, 70% to 80% seen once. Sequencing used PBMCs. The receptors here all came from a man aged 50 to 60 in good health and CMV-seronegative. CDR3s include the opening cysteine and the closing phenylalanine or tryptophan. A D gene is named only where the DNA matches it firmly. Not every row has a clone size; where given, it reads once, few, many or a size class.

CDR3aa | CDR3nt | v_gene | d_gene | abundance | j_gene
CASSPAQAGTDTQYF | TGTGCCAGCAGCCCCGCCCAGGCCGGCACAGATACGCAGTATTTT | TRBV7-9 | . | . | TRBJ2-3
CASSDSWRDSPYEQYF | TGCGCCAGCAGTGATAGTTGGCGGGACAGCCCCTACGAGCAGTACTTC | TRBV10-1 | . | . | TRBJ2-7
CASSSYRTGRSNQPQHF | TGTGCCAGCAGCTCCTACAGGACAGGGCGGAGCAATCAGCCCCAGCATTTT | TRBV7-2 | TRBD1 | . | TRBJ1-5
CASSLNVAGANVLTF | TGCGCCAGCAGCCTCAATGTTGCTGGGGCCAACGTCCTGACTTTC | TRBV4-3 | . | . | TRBJ2-6
CASTRTGELFF | TGTGCCAGCACTAGGACCGGGGAGCTGTTTTTT | TRBV28 | . | . | TRBJ2-2
CASSYTSGGLNTEAFF | TGTGCCAGCAGTTACACCTCAGGGGGCCTGAACACTGAAGCTTTCTTT | TRBV6-5 | TRBD1 | . | TRBJ1-1
CASSAGRYNQPQHF | TGTGCCAGTAGCGCGGGACGTTACAATCAGCCCCAGCATTTT | TRBV19 | . | . | TRBJ1-5
CASSNEGLAGHEQYF | TGTGCCAGCAGCAACGAGGGGCTAGCGGGACACGAGCAGTACTTC | TRBV7-8 | TRBD2 | . | TRBJ2-7
CASSSGLAGINEQFF | TGTGCCAGCAGCTCGGGACTAGCGGGTATCAATGAGCAGTTCTTC | TRBV27 | TRBD2 | . | TRBJ2-1
CASRTGGNYGYTF | TGTGCCAGCAGGACAGGGGGTAACTATGGCTACACCTTC | TRBV6-5 | TRBD1 | . | TRBJ1-2
CASSRRTGGNQPQHF | TGTGCCAGCAGCAGACGGACAGGGGGCAATCAGCCCCAGCATTTT | TRBV5-6 | TRBD1 | . | TRBJ1-5
CASSPRGQGKGNTEAFF | TGTGCCAGCTCACCACGGGGACAGGGTAAGGGAAACACTGAAGCTTTCTTT | TRBV18 | TRBD1 | . | TRBJ1-1
CASSQALQGNYGYTF | TGTGCCAGCAGCCAAGCCCTACAGGGTAACTATGGCTACACCTTC | TRBV4-2 | . | . | TRBJ1-2
CASSKGASYEQYF | TGTGCCAGTAGTAAGGGGGCCTCCTACGAGCAGTACTTC | TRBV19 | TRBD1 | few | TRBJ2-7
CATSRDRSGTSGSGTKNIQYF | TGTGCCACCAGCAGAGATCGGTCGGGGACTAGCGGGAGTGGGACCAAAAACATTCAGTACTTC | TRBV15 | TRBD2 | . | TRBJ2-4